Listed below are T cell receptor beta chains from one sample, sequenced in a study of blood T cell repertoires in COVID-19. The repertoire was sequenced with immunoSEQ multiplex PCR; TCRdb's copy has only in-frame clones and lacks some. The sample has under 300,000 clones, about 90% seen once. Sequenced sample: peripheral blood. The receptor source for this set is a man in his sixties who had recovered from COVID-19. Both conserved end residues are part of each CDR3. A D gene is named only where the DNA matches it firmly. Clone size, where shown, is once, few, many, or a class for clones that have expanded.

J	V	size	D	DNA	CDR3
TRBJ1-2	TRBV11-2	NA	TRBD1	TGTGCCAGCAGCTTTGGGATCGGGACAGGGGAGAAGGGCTACACCTTC	CASSFGIGTGEKGYTF
TRBJ1-6	TRBV6-8	NA	TRBD1	TGTGCCAGCAGCGATCCGGGACAGCATAATTCACCCCTCCACTTT	CASSDPGQHNSPLHF
TRBJ2-1	TRBV14	NA	TRBD2	TGTGCCAGCAGCCAAGTTACGCGGGGGGAGCAGTTCTTC	CASSQVTRGEQFF
TRBJ2-7	TRBV13	NA	NA	TGTGCCAGCAGCCCGCGACAGAATTATTACGAGCAGTACTTC	CASSPRQNYYEQYF
TRBJ1-1	TRBV6-5	NA	NA	TGTGCCAGCAGTTACTCGAATGCCGCGTTAGAAGCTTTCTTT	CASSYSNAALEAFF
TRBJ2-3	TRBV7-9	NA	TRBD1	TGTGCCAGCAGCTCGAGACAGGGGAGTTTCACAGATACGCAGTATTTT	CASSSRQGSFTDTQYF
TRBJ1-1	TRBV7-9	NA	TRBD1	TGTGCCAGCAGCCTCCGACAGGGAATGAACACTGAAGCTTTCTTT	CASSLRQGMNTEAFF
TRBJ1-6	TRBV6-1	NA	TRBD1	TGTGCCAGCAGTGGCCACAGGGGGCCCAGCTCCTATAATTCACCCCTCCACTTT	CASSGHRGPSSYNSPLHF
TRBJ2-4	TRBV2	NA	NA	TGTGCCAGCAGCACCAGGAGGGACGAGGGCAAAAACATTCAGTACTTC	CASSTRRDEGKNIQYF
TRBJ1-5	TRBV12-5	NA	NA	TGTGCTAGTGGCTATAGTAGCAATCAGCCCCAGCATTTT	CASGYSSNQPQHF
TRBJ2-2	TRBV9	NA	TRBD2	TGTGCCAGCAGCTTCCAGACTAGCGGGGGGACCGGGGAGCTGTTTTTT	CASSFQTSGGTGELFF
TRBJ2-2	TRBV2	NA	TRBD2	TGTGCCAGCAGTTACCAACTAGCGGAGAACACCGGGGAGCTGTTTTTT	CASSYQLAENTGELFF
TRBJ2-1	TRBV6-5	NA	TRBD2	TGTGCCAGCAGTTACTTGGCGGGGGGGTACAATGAGCAGTTCTTC	CASSYLAGGYNEQFF
TRBJ2-1	TRBV12-3/TRBV12-4	NA	NA	TGTGCCAGCAGTGCTAGCGAATACAATGAGCAGTTCTTC	CASSASEYNEQFF
TRBJ1-5	TRBV19	NA	TRBD1	TGTGCCAGTAGACGAACCCTGGACAGGGTGAATCAGCCCCAGCATTTT	CASRRTLDRVNQPQHF
TRBJ2-3	TRBV13	NA	TRBD2	TGTGCCAGCAGCCCCCGGACTAGCGACGGCACAGATACGCAGTATTTT	CASSPRTSDGTDTQYF
TRBJ2-1	TRBV4-2	many	TRBD1	TGTGCCAGCAGCCAGCAGACAGGGGTGTACAATGAGCAGTTCTTC	CASSQQTGVYNEQFF
TRBJ2-1	TRBV9	NA	TRBD1	TGTGCCAGCACCGGCGGGACAGGCCACTACAATGAGCAGTTCTTC	CASTGGTGHYNEQFF
TRBJ1-2	TRBV15	NA	NA	TGTGCCACCAGCAGAGGCGGTAGAGGTGACTACACCTTC	CATSRGGRGDYTF
TRBJ2-7	TRBV14	NA	NA	TGTGCCAGCAGGCACAGCCCTTCTGGGGGCTCCGAGCAGTACTTC	CASRHSPSGGSEQYF
TRBJ2-3	TRBV10-3	NA	TRBD1	TGTGCCATTGGACAGGGGAGGGAGACAGATACGCAGTATTTT	CAIGQGRETDTQYF
TRBJ2-1	TRBV19	once	TRBD1	TGTGCCAGTCTTAAGGGGGCCCCCTACAATGAGCAGTTCTTC	CASLKGAPYNEQFF
TRBJ2-3	TRBV6-5	NA	TRBD1	TGTGCCAGCAGTCCAGGGGGCAGGGATACGCAGTATTTT	CASSPGGRDTQYF
TRBJ2-2	TRBV3-1/TRBV3-2	NA	TRBD2	TGTGCCAGCAGCCAAGAGGGACTAGCTACCGGGGAGCTGTTTTTT	CASSQEGLATGELFF
TRBJ1-5	TRBV10-3	NA	TRBD1	TGTGCCATCAGTGAACAGGGGGGGAGGCAGACCCAGCATTTT	CAISEQGGRQTQHF
TRBJ2-7	TRBV5-1	NA	TRBD2	TGCGCCAGCAGCAAGACTAGCGGGGGGGTTCACGAGCAGTACTTC	CASSKTSGGVHEQYF
TRBJ1-4	TRBV12-3/TRBV12-4	NA	NA	TGTGCCAGCAGCCAAACTAATGAAAAACTGTTTTTT	CASSQTNEKLFF
TRBJ1-1	TRBV4-2	NA	NA	TGTGCCAGCAGCCAGAACCTCTTCCAGGGCTTGAACACTGAAGCTTTCTTT	CASSQNLFQGLNTEAFF
TRBJ2-3	TRBV7-9	few	NA	TGTGCCAGCACCCGAAGAGTACAGTCCGCAGGGTTAAGCACAGATACGCAGTATTTT	CASTRRVQSAGLSTDTQYF
TRBJ2-3	TRBV29-1	few	TRBD2	TGCAGCGGGACCAGCTTTGGCGGGGGGGCTACAGATACGCAGTATTTT	CSGTSFGGGATDTQYF
TRBJ1-5	TRBV3-1/TRBV3-2	NA	NA	TGTGCCAGCAGCCAAGATTGGGGGGGACGACAGCCCCAGCATTTT	CASSQDWGGRQPQHF
TRBJ2-2	TRBV9	NA	NA	TGTGCCAGCACCCGCCCGGGGGGCGCTGGGGGCGCCGGGGAGCTGTTTTTT	CASTRPGGAGGAGELFF
TRBJ1-1	TRBV9	NA	NA	TGTGCCAGCAGCGGGCGACAGACCCCCCACACTGAAGCTTTCTTT	CASSGRQTPHTEAFF
TRBJ1-2	TRBV27	NA	TRBD1	TGTGCCAGCAGTGCCTCGGGACAGGGGGCGAGGTATGGCTACACCTTC	CASSASGQGARYGYTF
TRBJ1-1	TRBV12-5	NA	TRBD1	TGTGCTAGTGGTTTGCCTTTTGTAGGGGGCCACACTGAAGCTTTCTTT	CASGLPFVGGHTEAFF
TRBJ2-7	TRBV7-6	NA	TRBD1	TGTGCCAGCAGCTCCTATAGACAGGGGGATACCTACGAGCAGTACTTC	CASSSYRQGDTYEQYF
TRBJ2-7	TRBV27	few	TRBD1	TGTGCCAGCAGTTTACCGGGACAGTTGGAATACGAGCAGTACTTC	CASSLPGQLEYEQYF